The clone carrying this T cell receptor beta chain was seen more than once but under ten times. The antigen is unknown. The table came from immunoSEQ multiplex PCR; TCRdb's copy has only in-frame clones and leaves some out. Here the sample spans around 95,000 clones, about 85% being singletons. These data belong to a study of T cell responses to AZD1222 COVID-19 vaccine. Findings and caveats of the study: Rises in breadth and depth of Spike-specific TCRs came after two AZD1222 doses.

The CDR3 length is 14 residues. V gave up 10 bases and J gave up 4 bases; unmatched junction bases: 11. The germline CDR1 and CDR2 sequences are SNHLY and FYNNEI. The rearrangement uses TRBV2 and TRBJ2-5, with 8 bases identical to TRBD2. The sequences come from peripheral blood, collected on day 0 of AZD1222 vaccination. This sequence originates from an adult in good health. The DNA for the CDR3 is TGTGCCAACTTCAGACCGGGAGGGACAGAGACCCAGTACTTC. Its translation is CANFRPGGTETQYF. Full variable domain (outside the CDR3, taken from reference TRBV2 and TRBJ2-5): EPEVTQTPSHQVTQMGQEVILRCVPISNHLYFYWYRQILGQKVEFLVSFYNNEISEKSEIFDDQFSVERPDGSNFTLKIRSTKLEDSAMYFCANFRPGGTETQYFGPGTRLLVL.